A selection of T cell receptor beta chains follows, all from one sample in a study of CD8 T cells in Susac syndrome. TCRdb used MiXCR to reprocess the immunoSEQ multiplex PCR reads, holding one entry per CDR3 protein. The profile shows approximately 200,000 distinct CDR3 sequences, 95% of them singletons. The sequenced sample was CD4+ T cells from PBMCs. The receptors stem from a human donor with multiple sclerosis. Both conserved end residues are part of each CDR3. The order of the fields is V gene, J gene, CDR3 length, CDR3 protein.

v_gene: TRBV3-1; j_gene: TRBJ1-5; len: 14; CDR3aa: CASSQSGRSGAQHF
v_gene: TRBV30; j_gene: TRBJ1-2; len: 17; CDR3aa: CAWSADQGLIPNYGYTF
v_gene: TRBV12-5; j_gene: TRBJ2-7; len: 12; CDR3aa: CASGPLGYEQYF
v_gene: TRBV11-2; j_gene: TRBJ2-1; len: 14; CDR3aa: CASSFRDPYNEQFF
v_gene: TRBV29-1; j_gene: TRBJ2-5; len: 14; CDR3aa: CSSDSGASQETQYF
v_gene: TRBV20-1; j_gene: TRBJ2-1; len: 14; CDR3aa: CSAPRQGTNNEQFF
v_gene: TRBV3-1; j_gene: TRBJ2-2; len: 15; CDR3aa: CASSHHQRDTGELFF
v_gene: TRBV30; j_gene: TRBJ1-6; len: 18; CDR3aa: CAWSHTPLEGYGSSPLHF
v_gene: TRBV25-1; j_gene: TRBJ1-1; len: 14; CDR3aa: CASSRTWANTEAFF
v_gene: TRBV9; j_gene: TRBJ2-1; len: 16; CDR3aa: CASSVGPPGVYNEQFF
v_gene: TRBV5-6; j_gene: TRBJ1-2; len: 15; CDR3aa: CASSPSQGAHYGYTF
v_gene: TRBV6-2/TRBV6-3; j_gene: TRBJ2-3; len: 15; CDR3aa: CASSLGDLHTDTQYF
v_gene: TRBV20-1; j_gene: TRBJ2-1; len: 14; CDR3aa: CSAWGQGSYNEQFF